These 20 T cell receptor beta chains were sequenced from one sample in a study of T cells after somatic rescue of genetic block (TCRdb year 2020). The library was obtained by the immunoSEQ multiplex PCR assay. Entries here come from immuneACCESS through TCRdb and include only in-frame sequences with V and J called. Some clones fail to appear in such tables; in the studies checked, an unresolved V gene covers under half of the shortfall, and the cause of the remainder is unknown. Counted in this sample were over 55,000 clones; roughly 94% of them appeared once. The ten largest account for around 3% of the sample. Input material: peripheral blood mononuclear cells (PBMCs). The source of these receptors is a man aged 35 to 55.

The chain carries TRBV5-6 and TRBJ2-7, with D uncertain. Trimming pared 4 bases from V and 2 bases from J, leaving 13 bases between. The CDR3 sequence is 14 residues long. Germline V gene lookup returns CDR1 SGHDT and CDR2 YYEEEE. The chain's CDR3 is CASSRGRITYEQYF. CDR3 sequence (DNA): TGTGCCAGCAGCAGAGGACGGATTACCTACGAGCAGTACTTC.

The genes are TRBV9 and TRBJ2-2; 10 nucleotides align to TRBD2. The ends lost 4 bases at V and 9 bases at J; junction bases unmatched: 6. CDR3 size: 14 residues. From germline, CDR1 is SGDLS and CDR2 YYNGEE. The chain's CDR3 is CASSTAGGPRELFF. The CDR3 DNA sequence: TGTGCCAGCAGCACAGCGGGAGGGCCTAGGGAGCTGTTTTTT.

V usage is TRBV9 and J usage is TRBJ2-7, with D possibly being TRBD2 (5 bases). Germline V gives CDR1 SGDLS, CDR2 YYNGEE. This CDR3 has 13 amino acids. V lost 3 bases to trimming and J lost 3 bases, with 10 bases between them. CDR3 coding DNA: TGTGCCAGCAGCGCCACCGGGGACTACGAGCAGTACTTC. Translated: CASSATGDYEQYF.

The chain joins TRBV27 to TRBJ1-5; 9 nucleotides align to TRBD1. The germline gives CDR1 MNHEY, CDR2 SMNVEV (reference sequence). This CDR3 has 15 amino acids. The J segment lost 7 bases and the V segment lost 3 bases, leaving 7 bases of the junction unmatched. The CDR3 region is CASSLGTGYGQPQHF. CDR3 nucleotides: TGTGCCAGCAGTTTGGGGACAGGGTACGGCCAGCCCCAGCATTTT.

V is TRBV5-4 and J is TRBJ2-5; D not resolved. Germline CDR1 reads SGHNT; CDR2 reads YYREEE (reference sequence). V lost 4 bases and J 6 bases, leaving 28 bases between the germline ends. The length of the CDR3 is 18 residues. The chain's CDR3 is CASSHSTTGPWGWKTQYF. DNA for the CDR3: TGTGCCAGCAGCCACTCAACGACTGGCCCCTGGGGTTGGAAGACCCAGTACTTC. The complete variable domain, with remaining parts taken from reference TRBV5-4 and TRBJ2-5, reads ETGVTQSPTHLIKTRGQQVTLRCSSQSGHNTVSWYQQALGQGPQFIFQYYREEENGRGNFPPRFSGLQFPNYSSELNVNALELDDSALYLCASSHSTTGPWGWKTQYFGPGTRLLVL.

The J gene is TRBJ2-5, the V gene TRBV10-3; the D gene is possibly TRBD2 (7 bases). In germline, CDR1 is ENHRY, CDR2 SYGVKD. V shed 6 bases and J shed 5 bases, with 16 bases lying between them. CDR3 length equals 14 residues. CDR3 residues: CAISSTGGSETQYF. The CDR3 coding sequence is TGTGCCATCAGCTCGACGGGGGGCTCTGAGACCCAGTACTTC.

This sequence joins TRBV6-4 and TRBJ2-3; D gene unclear. This CDR3 contains 15 residues. Germline V CDR1 and CDR2: MRHNA, SNTAGT. V lost 4 bases and J lost 0, with 11 bases in between. Written as DNA, the CDR3 is TGTGCCAGCAGTGCCAAATGGCAAAGCACAGATACGCAGTATTTT. Amino acid sequence: CASSAKWQSTDTQYF.

This chain joins TRBV11-2 and TRBJ2-5; 8 bases map to TRBD1. Germline-derived CDR1 and CDR2 are SGHAT and FQNNGV. Trimming took 4 bases from V and 4 from J; bases not matched to a gene: 8. CDR3 length: 15 residues. In DNA form, the CDR3 reads TGTGCCAGCAGCTCCACCCCAGGGGGCGCAGAGACCCAGTACTTC. It codes for CASSSTPGGAETQYF. Together with reference TRBV11-2 and TRBJ2-5, the CDR3 gives the full variable domain: EAGVAQSPRYKIIEKRQSVAFWCNPISGHATLYWYQQILGQGPKLLIQFQNNGVVDDSQLPKDRFSAERLKGVDSTLKIQPAKLEDSAVYLCASSSTPGGAETQYFGPGTRLLVL.

This chain uses TRBV5-1 with TRBJ2-3; D might be TRBD1 (6 bases). V lost 0 bases to trimming and J lost 8 bases, with 13 bases between them. The CDR3 sequence is 14 residues long. Germline CDR1 is SGHRS and CDR2 is YFSETQ. The CDR3 coding sequence is TGCGCCAGCAGCTTGGGACAGGTAAATCCTACGCAGTATTTT. As protein: CASSLGQVNPTQYF. Filled out from reference TRBV5-1 and TRBJ2-3, the complete variable domain reads KAGVTQTPRYLIKTRGQQVTLSCSPISGHRSVSWYQQTPGQGLQFLFEYFSETQRNKGNFPGRFSGRQFSNSRSEMNVSTLELGDSALYLCASSLGQVNPTQYFGPGTRLTVL.

The J gene is TRBJ2-1, the V gene TRBV5-1; perhaps TRBD2 as D (5 bases). V lost 2 bases and J lost 4, with 10 bases in between. This CDR3 region has 14 residues. Germline V CDR1 and CDR2: SGHRS, YFSETQ. CDR3 in DNA: TGCGCCAGCAGCTTTTCTAGCAGATACAATGAGCAGTTCTTC. Translation: CASSFSSRYNEQFF.

Here the CDR3 reads CASSLGAGVSNEQFF. The DNA of the CDR3 is TGTGCCAGCAGCTTGGGAGCGGGAGTTTCCAATGAGCAGTTCTTC. The chain carries TRBV5-5 and TRBJ2-1, with TRBD2 matching 8 bases. With V trimmed by 0 bases and J by 6 bases, 5 bases remained unmatched. Germline V gene sequence: CDR1 SGHKS, CDR2 YYEKEE (reference sequence). This CDR3 contains 15 residues.

The CDR3 region is CASNQGGGGGNTIYF. CDR3 nucleotides: TGTGCCAGCAACCAAGGCGGAGGGGGCGGAAACACCATATATTTT. The chain has TRBV6-5 and TRBJ1-3, with 7 bases identical to TRBD1. Trimming took 7 bases from V and 4 from J; bases not matched to a gene: 10. Germline lookup yields CDR1 MNHEY and CDR2 SVGAGI. CDR3 size: 15 residues.

This rearrangement joins TRBV19 to TRBJ2-7; D call uncertain. Germline lookup yields CDR1 LNHDA and CDR2 SQIVND (reference sequence). Trimming stripped 8 bases from V and 3 bases from J, with 14 bases between. This CDR3 is built from 13 residues. CDR3 in amino acids: CASSLADYYEQYF. The CDR3 nucleotides read TGTGCCAGTTCACTCGCTGATTACTACGAGCAGTACTTC.

The V and J genes are TRBV28 and TRBJ2-7, with TRBD1 identical over 8 bases. Trimming removed 5 bases from V and 3 bases from J; junction bases left unmatched: 9. The CDR3 spans 15 residues. Germline V gives CDR1 MDHEN, CDR2 SYDVKM. DNA for the CDR3: TGTGCCAGCAGTACCCATACAGGGGGGAGCTACGAGCAGTACTTC. Its translation is CASSTHTGGSYEQYF.

The genes are TRBV7-9 and TRBJ2-3; 8 nucleotides align to TRBD2. Germline values: CDR1 SEHNR, CDR2 FQNEAQ (reference sequence). Unmatched junction bases numbered 3, after V lost 0 bases and J lost 1 base. The CDR3 loop spans 16 amino acids. CDR3 residues: CASSLAASGRTDTQYF. CDR3 DNA: TGTGCCAGCAGCTTAGCGGCTAGCGGGCGCACAGATACGCAGTATTTT.

The chain joins TRBV5-1 to TRBJ2-7; no clear D. V was clipped by 0 bases and J by 3 bases, with 13 bases between them. This CDR3 comprises 15 residues. The V gene's germline CDR1 is SGHRS and CDR2 YFSETQ. The CDR3 nucleotides read TGCGCCAGCAGCTTGGAAGATAGGCCTGACTACGAGCAGTACTTC. It is translated as CASSLEDRPDYEQYF.

The DNA for the CDR3 is TGTGCCAGCACACAGGGTCTCGGGGAGCTGTTTTTT. It yields the protein CASTQGLGELFF. This chain connects TRBV2 to TRBJ2-2; tentative D call: TRBD1 (6 bases). This CDR3 is 12 amino acids long. The germline V gene has CDR1 SNHLY and CDR2 FYNNEI. Trimming stripped 7 bases from V and 7 bases from J, with 10 bases between.

This chain connects TRBV4-1 to TRBJ2-1; D is unresolved. Germline CDR1 reads MGHRA; CDR2 reads YSYEKL. CDR3 length: 11 residues. Trimming took off 8 bases at V and 3 bases at J, with 5 bases between the two ends. CDR3: CASAGYNEQFF. The CDR3 DNA sequence: TGCGCCAGCGCCGGCTACAATGAGCAGTTCTTC.

The chain links TRBV9 to TRBJ2-1; D might be TRBD2 (5 bases). The CDR3 length is 13 residues. V was clipped by 4 bases and J by 4 bases, with 9 bases between them. CDR1 is SGDLS and CDR2 is YYNGEE in the germline V gene. CDR3 DNA sequence: TGTGCCAGCAGCAACGGGGTGTACAATGAGCAGTTCTTC. Translated: CASSNGVYNEQFF.

The chain employs TRBV7-9 and TRBJ2-7, with D possibly TRBD1 on 6 matching bases. This CDR3 is 14 amino acids long. The V and J ends lost 1 base and 3 bases respectively, with 10 bases between them. Germline CDR1 and CDR2: SEHNR and FQNEAQ (reference sequence). CDR3 sequence reads: CASSLVQGRYEQYF. For the CDR3, the DNA is TGTGCCAGCAGCTTAGTACAGGGCCGCTACGAGCAGTACTTC.